These 32 T cell receptor beta chains came from one sample sequenced in a study of cytomegalovirus exposure and HLA in healthy donors. The PCR used 60 Vbeta and 13 Jbeta primers. TCRdb's copy holds only in-frame clones and misses some; the assay was immunoSEQ multiplex PCR. This sample has about 61,000 clones, with around 92% found just once. Sequenced: PBMCs. The receptors originated from a man aged 25 to 45 in good health and CMV-seropositive.

The V gene is TRBV19, the J gene TRBJ1-4, with a tentative D call TRBD1 (5 bases). The CDR3 covers 15 residues. CDR1 LNHDA and CDR2 SQIVND come from the germline V gene (reference sequence). V lost 9 bases, J lost 3 bases, and 17 bases lay in between. The CDR3 sequence: CASRTYDSANEKLFF. DNA of the CDR3: TGTGCCAGCCGTACGTACGACAGTGCTAATGAAAAACTGTTTTTT.

J is TRBJ1-2 and V is TRBV6-5; D possibly corresponds to TRBD1 (5 bases). V lost 6 bases and J lost 9, with 17 bases in between. The CDR3 has 13 amino acids. The germline gives CDR1 MNHEY, CDR2 SVGAGI. CDR3 sequence: CASSPAAGIRYTF. The CDR3 bases are TGTGCCAGCAGCCCTGCGGCAGGGATTCGCTACACCTTC.

The chain is built from TRBV5-1 and TRBJ2-3, with 8 bases fitting TRBD1. Germline trimming cut 4 bases from V and 5 bases from J; bases unmatched to any gene: 15. Germline V lookup: CDR1 SGHRS, CDR2 YFSETQ. The CDR3 sequence is 17 residues long. CDR3 sequence reads: CASSRPWDRLEEDTQYF. In DNA form, the CDR3 reads TGCGCCAGCAGCCGACCCTGGGACAGGTTAGAAGAAGATACGCAGTATTTT.

The V and J genes are TRBV5-1 and TRBJ2-3; TRBD2 matches 11 bases. Trimming cost V 4 bases and J 1 base; bases outside gene matches: 14. This CDR3 spans 19 amino acids. CDR1 SGHRS and CDR2 YFSETQ come from the germline V gene. The CDR3 loop is CASSARTSGSGGGTDTQYF. In DNA, the CDR3 is TGCGCCAGCAGCGCCCGAACTAGCGGGAGTGGAGGCGGCACAGATACGCAGTATTTT.

The CDR3 is CASSGASGRAPGELFF. Here the CDR3 DNA reads TGTGCCAGCAGTGGGGCTAGCGGGAGGGCCCCCGGGGAGCTGTTTTTT. This chain links TRBV25-1 with TRBJ2-2; TRBD2 matches 12 bases. With V trimmed by 4 bases and J by 6 bases, 6 bases remained unmatched. In germline, CDR1 is MGHDK, CDR2 SYGVNS. The CDR3 is 16 residues long. Looking up the rest from reference TRBV25-1 and TRBJ2-2 gives the full variable domain: EADIYQTPRYLVIGTGKKITLECSQTMGHDKMYWYQQDPGMELHLIHYSYGVNSTEKGDLSSESTVSRIRTEHFPLTLESARPSHTSQYLCASSGASGRAPGELFFGEGSRLTVL.

The chain has TRBV5-1 and TRBJ2-7; TRBD2 agrees at 8 bases. CDR1 is SGHRS and CDR2 is YFSETQ in the germline V gene. CDR3 length equals 17 residues. V was pared by 2 bases and J by 0 bases, with 10 bases of the junction left unmatched. CDR3 region: CASSFSGGERGSYEQYF. The CDR3 DNA follows: TGCGCCAGCAGCTTTTCGGGGGGGGAGAGAGGCTCCTACGAGCAGTACTTC.

The rearrangement links TRBV7-8 to TRBJ1-3; D might be TRBD1 (6 bases). Looked up from germline, CDR1 is SGHVS and CDR2 is FQNEAQ. CDR3 length: 16 residues. The V and J ends lost 5 bases and 1 base respectively, with 15 bases between them. CDR3 nucleotides: TGTGCCAGCAGCGCGGCACAGGGTTATTCTGGAAACACCATATATTTT. Protein product: CASSAAQGYSGNTIYF. Drawing the rest from reference TRBV7-8 and TRBJ1-3, the complete variable domain is GAGVSQSPRYKVAKRGQDVALRCDPISGHVSLFWYQQALGQGPEFLTYFQNEAQLDKSGLPSDRFFAERPEGSVSTLKIQRTQQEDSAVYLCASSAAQGYSGNTIYFGEGSWLTVV.

V usage is TRBV6-1 and J usage is TRBJ2-7, with 10 bases matching TRBD2. In germline, CDR1 is MNHNS, CDR2 SASEGT. Unmatched junction bases numbered 9, after V lost 2 bases and J lost 2 bases. CDR3 length: 17 amino acids. In nucleotides, the CDR3 is TGTGCCAGCAGTGAATGGCTAGCGGGAGTAGTCACCTACGAGCAGTACTTC. Encoded protein: CASSEWLAGVVTYEQYF.

J is TRBJ2-5 and V is TRBV6-5, with 10 positions matching TRBD1. Germline V gene data show CDR1 as MNHEY and CDR2 as SVGAGI. The CDR3 is 14 residues long. With V trimmed by 6 bases and J by 5 bases, 6 bases remained unmatched. The CDR3 loop is CASRRTGGQETQYF. The CDR3 DNA sequence: TGTGCCAGCAGGAGGACAGGGGGGCAGGAGACCCAGTACTTC.

The table lists this clone with a count of one. This chain connects TRBV2 to TRBJ2-5, with 7 bases identical to TRBD2. The J call may be mistaken, given a closer DNA end match to TRBJ2-7. The CDR3 length is 13 residues. Per the germline V gene, CDR1 is SNHLY and CDR2 is FYNNEI. CDR3 loop: CASSWVAGDEQYF. The DNA of the CDR3 is TGTGCCAGCAGCTGGGTGGCGGGAGACGAGCAGTACTTC.

The chain couples TRBV2 to TRBJ1-1, with TRBD1 matching 7 bases. The CDR3 totals 14 residues. Per germline, CDR1 SNHLY and CDR2 FYNNEI. Trimming took 5 bases from V and 1 from J; bases not matched to a gene: 4. CDR3 DNA sequence: TGTGCCAGCAGTTACAGGGGTTGGAACACTGAAGCTTTCTTT. Protein product: CASSYRGWNTEAFF.

The genes are TRBV5-1 and TRBJ2-1; D perhaps matches TRBD1 (5 bases). Deletions cut 3 bases from V and 5 bases from J, with 12 bases between. This CDR3 contains 14 residues. From germline, CDR1 is SGHRS and CDR2 YFSETQ. CDR3 sequence reads: CASSSPGLNNEQFF. CDR3 coding DNA: TGCGCCAGCAGCTCCCCAGGGCTGAACAATGAGCAGTTCTTC.

The rearrangement links TRBV5-4 to TRBJ2-3; TRBD2 might be the D (5 bases). Between the trimmed V and J ends, which lost 7 bases and 9 bases, there was a span of 18 bases. Germline lookup yields CDR1 SGHNT and CDR2 YYREEE (reference sequence). The CDR3 totals 13 residues. The CDR3 sequence: CASGLDPTGTQYF. CDR3 bases: TGTGCCAGCGGACTCGACCCCACGGGGACGCAGTATTTT.

This CDR3 is CASSQVQGTDTQYF. In DNA, the CDR3 is TGCGCCAGCAGCCAAGTACAGGGCACAGATACGCAGTATTTT. The rearrangement links TRBV4-1 to TRBJ2-3, with a weak D call TRBD1 (5 bases). CDR3 size: 14 residues. CDR1 is MGHRA and CDR2 is YSYEKL in the germline V gene. With 1 base removed from V and 1 base from J, the gap between germline ends came to 6 bases.

The rearrangement uses TRBV30 and TRBJ2-5; no definite D call. The CDR3 consists of 13 residues. V was clipped by 4 bases and J by 0 bases, with 9 bases between them. CDR1 GTSNPN and CDR2 SVGIG come from the germline V gene (reference sequence). CDR3 loop: CAWTISYQETQYF. The CDR3 coding sequence is TGTGCCTGGACGATCAGTTACCAAGAGACCCAGTACTTC.

V gene TRBV29-1 combines with J gene TRBJ2-3; 7 bases line up with TRBD1. The ends lost 0 bases at V and 1 base at J; junction bases unmatched: 7. Per germline, CDR1 SQVTM and CDR2 ANQGSEA. The CDR3 totals 16 residues. This CDR3 is CSVEDHRGLGTDTQYF. As DNA, the CDR3 is TGCAGCGTTGAAGATCATAGGGGGCTGGGCACAGATACGCAGTATTTT.

To note about this clone: At one end the junction does not follow the germline gene, possibly because of a read error. V is TRBV7-9 and J is TRBJ1-4; D is uncertain. The CDR3 runs 15 residues. CDR1 is SEHNR, CDR2 FQNEAQ, per germline (reference sequence). CDR3 coding DNA: TGTGCCAGCAGCTTGGATCTTGCAACTAATGAAAGACTGTTTTTT. Its translation is CASSLDLATNERLFF.

The V and J genes are TRBV5-5 and TRBJ1-1; D gene unclear. CDR3 length: 14 amino acids. The V end was cut by 10 bases, the J end by 3 bases, with 19 bases between. CDR1 and CDR2 (germline): SGHKS, YYEKEE (reference sequence). CDR3 nucleotides: TGTGCCGCCAAAGGGTCTTGGCGGGACACTGAAGCTTTCTTT. Amino acid sequence: CAAKGSWRDTEAFF.

The V call is TRBV18, the J call TRBJ2-5; D remains ambiguous. Between the trimmed V and J ends, which lost 0 bases and 1 base, there was a span of 6 bases. The germline CDR1 and CDR2 sequences are KGHSH and LQKENI. CDR3 length: 14 amino acids. The CDR3, as DNA: TGTGCCAGCTCACCACCCGGTATCCAAGAGACCCAGTACTTC. It yields the protein CASSPPGIQETQYF.

This chain links TRBV6-5 with TRBJ2-7; 8 bases agree with TRBD2. Trimming removed 0 bases from V and 7 bases from J; junction bases left unmatched: 11. The CDR3 sequence is 16 residues long. Germline V CDR1 and CDR2: MNHEY, SVGAGI. CDR3 sequence (DNA): TGTGCCAGCAGTTACTCCCATACGGGAGGGCCGGGGGAGCAGTACTTC. Protein product: CASSYSHTGGPGEQYF.

The rearrangement links TRBV4-1 to TRBJ2-1; 9 bases line up with TRBD2. Germline CDR1 is MGHRA and CDR2 is YSYEKL. V dropped 0 bases and J dropped 4; count of bases not matched to a gene: 4. The CDR3 has 16 residues. The CDR3, as DNA: TGCGCCAGCAGCCAAGAGTCTAGCGGGATATACAATGAGCAGTTCTTC. Its protein product is CASSQESSGIYNEQFF.

The J gene is TRBJ2-7, the V gene TRBV5-1, with TRBD1 as a possible D gene (6 bases). The germline CDR1 and CDR2 sequences are SGHRS and YFSETQ. This CDR3 contains 18 residues. V was trimmed by 4 bases and J by 2 bases, leaving 25 bases between them. CDR3 DNA sequence: TGCGCCAGCAGCCCGGTTAGGGACAACCTAAAGAGCCCCTACGAGCAGTACTTC. Translating gives CASSPVRDNLKSPYEQYF.

This clone was observed a handful of times. The chain recombines TRBV27 with TRBJ2-2; weak D call: TRBD1 (6 bases). CDR3 length: 15 amino acids. CDR1 is MNHEY, CDR2 SMNVEV, per germline (reference sequence). The germline V and J ends were trimmed by 2 bases and 4 bases, with 11 bases remaining between them. The CDR3 sequence is CASSLGQILTGELFF. The CDR3 DNA sequence: TGTGCCAGCAGTTTAGGACAGATTCTCACCGGGGAGCTGTTTTTT.

This clone was recorded a few times. The chain recombines TRBV5-4 with TRBJ2-3, with TRBD2 matching over 9 bases. CDR1 is SGHNT, CDR2 YYREEE, per germline (reference sequence). Trimming cost V 4 bases and J 5 bases; bases outside gene matches: 8. This CDR3 spans 15 amino acids. CDR3: CASSHTSGWGDTQYF. The DNA of the CDR3 is TGTGCCAGCAGCCACACTAGCGGGTGGGGAGATACGCAGTATTTT.

The rearrangement joins TRBV19 to TRBJ2-3; 9 nucleotides align to TRBD2. The CDR3 is made up of 17 amino acids. Germline-derived CDR1 and CDR2 are LNHDA and SQIVND (reference sequence). Trimming cost V 0 bases and J 6 bases; bases outside gene matches: 10. CDR3 coding DNA: TGTGCCAGTAGTATAGACGGCGGGAGGGCCGGGGCGGATACGCAGTATTTT. Protein: CASSIDGGRAGADTQYF.

This sequence joins TRBV5-8 and TRBJ2-1, with TRBD2 identical over 14 bases. CDR1 and CDR2 from the germline V gene are SGHTS and YDEGEE. With V trimmed by 7 bases and J by 9 bases, 15 bases remained unmatched. The CDR3 sequence is 17 residues long. In DNA, the CDR3 is TGTGCCAGCTCCCCGCCTCCGGGACTAGCGGGAGAAGGTGAGCAGTTCTTC. It specifies CASSPPPGLAGEGEQFF.

The rearrangement joins TRBV5-4 to TRBJ2-7; 8 positions agree with TRBD2. The length of the CDR3 is 15 residues. V shed 4 bases, J shed 4 bases, and the junction held 10 bases outside the gene matches. Germline loops: CDR1 SGHNT, CDR2 YYREEE (reference sequence). The chain's CDR3 is CASSPRAGEGYEQYF. DNA of the CDR3: TGTGCCAGCAGCCCTAGAGCGGGAGAAGGGTACGAGCAGTACTTC.

The chain uses TRBV28 and TRBJ2-7, with 11 bases aligning to TRBD1. V shed 5 bases and J 4 bases; nucleotides not matched to a gene: 10. The CDR3 consists of 16 residues. In germline, CDR1 is MDHEN, CDR2 SYDVKM. DNA of the CDR3: TGTGCCAGCAGTCCAAGGTGGACAGGGGGCAGGTACGAGCAGTACTTC. Its protein is CASSPRWTGGRYEQYF.

This clone is a singleton in its sample. The chain uses TRBV18 and TRBJ1-1; TRBD1 aligns across 9 bases. V lost 6 bases, J lost 4 bases, and 15 bases stayed unmatched. The CDR3 is 17 residues long. CDR1 is KGHSH and CDR2 is LQKENI in the germline V gene. The CDR3 DNA sequence: TGTGCCAGCTCCCTAACCGGGACAGGGTCTTTGGGCACTGAAGCTTTCTTT. Translated, it gives CASSLTGTGSLGTEAFF.

The V gene is TRBV11-2, the J gene TRBJ2-3; 7 nucleotides match TRBD1. In germline, CDR1 is SGHAT, CDR2 FQNNGV. The CDR3 has 18 residues. V dropped 5 bases and J dropped 10; count of bases not matched to a gene: 24. The CDR3 sequence is CASSPLGWDRVKTVSQYF. The CDR3 DNA sequence: TGTGCCAGCAGCCCCCTCGGGTGGGACAGAGTTAAAACAGTCTCGCAGTATTTT.

The chain uses TRBV7-6 and TRBJ2-5, with TRBD1 matching over 8 bases. V trimming: 5 bases; J trimming: 9 bases; junction bases outside the gene matches: 11. This CDR3 has 14 residues. Germline CDR1 and CDR2: SGHVS and FNYEAQ. CDR3 amino acids: CASSGQGGSGAQYF. The CDR3 nucleotides are TGTGCCAGCAGCGGACAGGGAGGCTCCGGGGCCCAGTACTTC.

The chain links TRBV6-4 to TRBJ2-3, with 12 nucleotides matching TRBD1. The CDR3 totals 15 residues. Germline loops: CDR1 MRHNA, CDR2 SNTAGT. The V and J ends lost 0 bases and 6 bases, in that order; junction bases with no gene match: 1. The CDR3 DNA sequence: TGTGCCAGCAGTGACTCGGGGACAGGGGGCGATACGCAGTATTTT. Its translation: CASSDSGTGGDTQYF.